This TCR beta chain was captured by sequencing in a study of blood T cell repertoires in COVID-19. For the study at large: Acute-phase and convalescent COVID-19 samples originated in the United States, Italy and Spain. Nucleic acid was either cDNA or gDNA, and it came from T cells, B-cell-depleted T cells, or PBMCs.

CDR1 is LNHDA and CDR2 is SQIVND in the germline V gene (reference sequence). This CDR3 has 13 residues. V was clipped by 7 bases and J by 6 bases, with 15 bases between them. Methods used by the authors: Estimated nucleated cell counts came from reference gene primer amplification. Using immunoSEQ multiplex PCR, the repertoire was profiled, and TCRdb retains in-frame clones only, with some absent. That table is the source of V, J and clone size, and D and trimming were worked out from the DNA. Seen here are over 300,000 clones, roughly 90% observed once, and the top ten hold 1% to 1.5%. The TCR sequence derives from a man aged 40-49 years with acute or convalescent COVID-19. The sample consisted of peripheral blood. The chain couples TRBV19 to TRBJ1-2; D not resolved. The CDR3 nucleotides are TGTGCCAGTACAACCGGGAGAGTGGATGGCTACACCTTC. Translation: CASTTGRVDGYTF.